This entry lists 26 T cell receptor beta chains sequenced from one sample in a study of T-cell reconstitution after alpha-beta-depleted transplantation in children. This sample's TCRbeta library carried unique molecular identifier barcodes. From the PCR reads, TCRdb called clonotypes with MiXCR, one entry per CDR3 protein. Here the sample spans about 220,000 distinct CDR3 sequences, under 20% being singletons. This specimen was PBMCs, mostly from graft donor cells, taken 360 days after TCRalphabeta/CD19-depleted stem cell transplant. The receptor source for this set is a male patient aged 2 to 10 who had a stem cell transplant for acute lymphoblastic leukemia, so the T cells may come from the graft donor.

This clonotype turned up a few times. The rearrangement uses TRBV11-2 and TRBJ2-5, with 12 positions matching TRBD2. CDR3 length: 17 residues. V lost 2 bases to trimming and J lost 1 base; unmatched junction nucleotides: 5. The V gene's germline CDR1 is SGHAT and CDR2 FQNNGV. The CDR3 DNA reads TGTGCCAGCAGCTTACGCCCTAGCGGGGGGGCCCAAGAGACCCAGTACTTC. It specifies CASSLRPSGGAQETQYF.

The chain joins TRBV28 to TRBJ2-7; no definite D call. Germline lookup yields CDR1 MDHEN and CDR2 SYDVKM. The CDR3 loop spans 13 amino acids. V lost 4 bases and J lost 2, with 9 bases in between. In DNA form, the CDR3 reads TGTGCCAGCAGTTACGCGGCCACCTACGAGCAGTACTTC. It encodes CASSYAATYEQYF. The variable domain in full, with the rest retrieved from reference TRBV28 and TRBJ2-7, is DVKVTQSSRYLVKRTGEKVFLECVQDMDHENMFWYRQDPGLGLRLIYFSYDVKMKEKGDIPEGYSVSREKKERFSLILESASTNQTSMYLCASSYAATYEQYFGPGTRLTVT.

This clonotype turned up a few times. The chain uses TRBV5-6 and TRBJ1-2, with D possibly matching TRBD1 (5 bases). The CDR3 runs to 14 residues. Between the trimmed V and J ends, which lost 2 bases and 8 bases, there was a span of 16 bases. In germline, CDR1 is SGHDT, CDR2 YYEEEE. CDR3 loop: CASSFRQGRSGYTF. The CDR3, as DNA: TGTGCCAGCAGCTTTCGCCAGGGAAGGAGCGGCTACACCTTC.

The chain carries TRBV3-1 and TRBJ2-2; TRBD1 might be the D (5 bases). The CDR3 is made up of 16 amino acids. V shed 0 bases and J shed 7 bases, with 15 bases lying between them. Germline CDR1 LGHDT, CDR2 YNNKEL (reference sequence). CDR3 sequence (DNA): TGTGCCAGCAGCCAAGAAGGGGCCAGAGCAGGCGGGGAGCTGTTTTTT. Translating it yields CASSQEGARAGGELFF.

This chain connects TRBV9 to TRBJ2-5; D gene ambiguous. This CDR3 contains 15 residues. The germline V gene encodes CDR1 SGDLS and CDR2 YYNGEE. V lost 0 bases and J 5 bases, leaving 14 bases between the germline ends. Here the CDR3 reads CASSVDLLYPETQYF. In DNA, the CDR3 is TGTGCCAGCAGCGTAGACCTCCTCTATCCGGAGACCCAGTACTTC.

This clonotype showed up just a few times. CDR3 sequence reads: CATSRDSGGLYNEQFF. The CDR3 coding sequence is TGTGCCACCAGCAGAGATTCGGGGGGGCTCTACAATGAGCAGTTCTTC. J is TRBJ2-1 and V is TRBV15; 8 bases fit TRBD2. Germline trimming cut 0 bases from V and 3 bases from J; bases unmatched to any gene: 4. The V gene's germline CDR1 is LNHNV and CDR2 YYDKDF (reference sequence). The CDR3 loop spans 16 amino acids. Looking up the rest from reference TRBV15 and TRBJ2-1 gives the full variable domain: DAMVIQNPRYQVTQFGKPVTLSCSQTLNHNVMYWYQQKSSQAPKLLFHYYDKDFNNEADTPDNFQSRRPNTSFCFLDIRSPGLGDTAMYLCATSRDSGGLYNEQFFGPGTRLTVL.

V usage is TRBV4-2 and J usage is TRBJ2-7; D may be TRBD1 or TRBD2 (6 bases each). V lost 4 bases and J lost 9, with 25 bases in between. This CDR3 has 16 amino acids. Germline CDR1 is LGHNA and CDR2 is YNFKEQ. CDR3 sequence reads: CASSLPYGGREGGQYF. The DNA of the CDR3 is TGTGCCAGCAGCCTGCCGTACGGGGGCAGGGAAGGAGGGCAGTACTTC.

This clonotype showed up just a few times. The chain links TRBV12-3 or TRBV12-4 to TRBJ2-7; possible D gene TRBD2, 6 bases. The CDR3 spans 15 residues. Between the trimmed V and J ends, which lost 0 bases and 5 bases, there was a span of 14 bases. The chain's CDR3 is CASSLAGGATDEQYF. The CDR3 nucleotides read TGTGCCAGCAGTTTAGCCGGAGGGGCTACGGACGAGCAGTACTTC.

This clonotype was seen a few times. This rearrangement joins TRBV27 to TRBJ2-3; 7 nucleotides match TRBD2. Germline assignment: CDR1 MNHEY and CDR2 SMNVEV (reference sequence). Trimming cost V 2 bases and J 4 bases; bases outside gene matches: 9. This CDR3 region has 16 residues. CDR3 DNA: TGTGCCAGCAGTTTAGTTGGGGGGGTCTTCGCAGATACGCAGTATTTT. This sequence encodes CASSLVGGVFADTQYF.

The chain carries TRBV12-3 or TRBV12-4 and TRBJ2-1; D tentatively fits TRBD1 or TRBD2 (5 bases each). The germline V and J ends were trimmed by 7 bases and 0 bases, with 13 bases remaining between them. The CDR3 spans 15 residues. This chain's CDR3 is CASTGDHHSYNEQFF. CDR3 DNA: TGTGCCAGCACCGGGGACCACCACTCCTACAATGAGCAGTTCTTC.

The gene calls are TRBV29-1 and TRBJ1-2; no reliable D call. The CDR3 extends over 13 amino acids. Germline V gene data show CDR1 as SQVTM and CDR2 as ANQGSEA. V gave up 7 bases and J gave up 8 bases, with 20 bases separating them. In DNA form, the CDR3 reads TGCAGCGCCCTTGGGGATGGCCTAGGCGGCTACACCTTC. Its translation: CSALGDGLGGYTF.

V is TRBV12-3 or TRBV12-4 and J is TRBJ2-3, with D perhaps matching TRBD2 (6 bases). V lost 6 bases, J lost 1 base, and 11 bases lay in between. The CDR3 length is 14 residues. The CDR3 loop is CASRLSSGTDTQYF. The CDR3 bases are TGTGCCAGCAGACTGTCTAGCGGCACAGATACGCAGTATTTT.

The chain links TRBV7-7 to TRBJ2-1, with D maybe TRBD1 (6 bases). CDR1 SSHAT and CDR2 FNYEAQ come from the germline V gene (reference sequence). This CDR3 has 13 amino acids. V was cut by 4 bases and J by 4 bases, with 8 bases left in between. In DNA form, the CDR3 reads TGTGCCAGCAGCTCCGGACAGTACAATGAGCAGTTCTTC. Translation gives CASSSGQYNEQFF.

This clonotype has more than one count but fewer than ten. The chain is built from TRBV2 and TRBJ2-7; 7 nucleotides agree with TRBD1. The CDR3 contains 15 residues. Looked up from germline, CDR1 is SNHLY and CDR2 is FYNNEI. The trim removed 3 bases at V and 3 bases at J, leaving 8 bases unmatched. The DNA of the CDR3 is TGTGCCAGCAGTGACTCGACAGGGAAAAACTACGAGCAGTACTTC. It encodes CASSDSTGKNYEQYF.

This chain's CDR3 is CAISVSGGGMVGNTIYF. As DNA, the CDR3 is TGTGCCATCAGTGTATCAGGAGGCGGAATGGTTGGAAACACCATATATTTT. V is TRBV10-3 and J is TRBJ1-3; D gene unclear. The CDR3 consists of 17 residues. Trimming shortened V by 4 bases and J by 3 bases, and 19 bases separated the two germline ends. Germline-derived CDR1 and CDR2 are ENHRY and SYGVKD.

This clonotype has more than one count but fewer than ten. V usage is TRBV10-3 and J usage is TRBJ1-5; 8 positions match TRBD1. The CDR3 is 13 amino acids. Germline-derived CDR1 and CDR2 are ENHRY and SYGVKD. J gave up 8 bases and V 6 bases, and 6 bases lay outside the gene matches. The CDR3 DNA follows: TGTGCCATCAGACAGGGGGAAGAGGAGCCCCAGCATTTT. The encoded protein is CAIRQGEEEPQHF.

The V and J genes are TRBV5-1 and TRBJ2-2; TRBD1 matches 7 bases. Trimming took 3 bases from V and 0 from J; bases not matched to a gene: 2. Germline V gene lookup returns CDR1 SGHRS and CDR2 YFSETQ. The CDR3 covers 15 residues. The CDR3 DNA follows: TGCGCCAGCAGCTGGACAGGAGCGAACACCGGGGAGCTGTTTTTT. Translation gives CASSWTGANTGELFF.

This clonotype was counted between two and nine times. V gene TRBV12-3 or TRBV12-4 combines with J gene TRBJ2-3; D is unclear. V was pared by 3 bases and J by 1 base, with 20 bases between. The CDR3 runs to 18 residues. The CDR3 loop is CASSFYSTPRSGTDTQYF. For the CDR3, the DNA is TGTGCCAGCAGTTTTTACTCGACGCCCCGTTCGGGCACAGATACGCAGTATTTT.

This clonotype has only a few counts. The rearrangement uses TRBV7-8 and TRBJ2-2, with D maybe TRBD1 (5 bases). This CDR3 is built from 14 residues. The V end lost 3 bases, the J end lost 5 bases, and 10 bases lay between the germline ends. Per the germline V gene, CDR1 is SGHVS and CDR2 is FQNEAQ. The CDR3 DNA reads TGTGCCAGCAGCTTGGAATCAGGGACCGGGGAGCTGTTTTTT. Residues: CASSLESGTGELFF.

The table lists this clonotype with a few counts. The chain couples TRBV28 to TRBJ2-7; 8 bases align to TRBD1. CDR3 length: 13 residues. Germline V gene sequence: CDR1 MDHEN, CDR2 SYDVKM. Unmatched junction bases numbered 7, after V lost 6 bases and J lost 6 bases. Here the CDR3 DNA reads TGTGCCAGCAGCAGGGGGCCTGAAACCGAGCAGTACTTC. Protein sequence: CASSRGPETEQYF.

This clonotype was counted between two and nine times. V is TRBV5-1 and J is TRBJ2-2; TRBD2 aligns across 7 bases. Germline assignment: CDR1 SGHRS and CDR2 YFSETQ. V was clipped by 0 bases and J by 6 bases; unmatched bases: 11. CDR3 size: 17 residues. The CDR3 sequence is CASSLAFPAGRSGELFF. The CDR3 DNA follows: TGCGCCAGCAGCTTGGCATTCCCGGCCGGGAGGTCCGGGGAGCTGTTTTTT.

This clonotype appeared a few times. The chain couples TRBV5-6 to TRBJ2-7; 8 nucleotides align to TRBD1. Trimming took 0 bases from V and 5 from J; bases not matched to a gene: 7. This CDR3 is built from 15 residues. Germline V gene data show CDR1 as SGHDT and CDR2 as YYEEEE. The CDR3 region has the DNA TGTGCCAGCAGCTTGGTGGTCGCGACAGGGGACGAGCAGTACTTC. Translation gives CASSLVVATGDEQYF.

This clonotype was detected only a few times. The rearrangement uses TRBV12-3 or TRBV12-4 and TRBJ1-2; weak D call: TRBD1 (6 bases). CDR3 length equals 11 residues. Trimming took off 6 bases at V and 6 bases at J, with 8 bases between the two ends. The CDR3 loop reads CASRDSHGYTF. CDR3 coding DNA: TGTGCCAGCAGGGACAGTCATGGCTACACCTTC.

The chain joins TRBV7-2 to TRBJ1-3; D gene uncertain. CDR3 length equals 15 residues. V shed 4 bases and J shed 0 bases, with 10 bases lying between them. Germline V gene sequence: CDR1 SGHTA, CDR2 FQGNSA. The DNA of the CDR3 is TGTGCCAGCAGCTGGCCATGGGGCTCTGGAAACACCATATATTTT. This sequence encodes CASSWPWGSGNTIYF.

The chain combines TRBV5-1 with TRBJ2-1, with D possibly matching TRBD2 (6 bases). CDR3 length: 15 residues. Deletions cut 4 bases from V and 4 bases from J, with 15 bases between. The germline gives CDR1 SGHRS, CDR2 YFSETQ. The CDR3, as DNA: TGCGCCAGCAGCCCGTTGCGGGGTATTTACAATGAGCAGTTCTTC. This sequence encodes CASSPLRGIYNEQFF. The whole variable domain, filled in from reference TRBV5-1 and TRBJ2-1, reads KAGVTQTPRYLIKTRGQQVTLSCSPISGHRSVSWYQQTPGQGLQFLFEYFSETQRNKGNFPGRFSGRQFSNSRSEMNVSTLELGDSALYLCASSPLRGIYNEQFFGPGTRLTVL.

The chain carries TRBV12-3 or TRBV12-4 and TRBJ2-1; 9 bases are a match to TRBD2. This CDR3 is 15 amino acids long. J gave up 4 bases and V 5 bases, and 6 bases lay outside the gene matches. The chain's CDR3 is CASSGGGDDYNEQFF. CDR3 DNA: TGTGCCAGCAGTGGCGGGGGGGACGATTACAATGAGCAGTTCTTC.